The 29 T cell receptor beta chains below were found in one sample sequenced in a study of regulatory T cells in long-lasting Graves disease. Time point denoted: persistent/refractory GD, antithyroid drugs over 5 years with positive TRAb. RNA isolated from PBMCs was used to make the TCR library. With iRepertoire HTBI primers and Arm-PCR of CDR3 regions, TCR beta libraries were built. TCRdb re-derived calls from the multiplex PCR reads in MiXCR, one entry per CDR3 protein. The table lists 450,000 or so distinct CDR3 sequences, approximately 22% of them singletons, with under 15% in the top ten. The specimen comprised peripheral blood mononuclear cells (PBMCs), sampled when the disease was refractory, from a patient treated with antithyroid drugs. These receptors originate from a female donor with Graves disease.

This chain uses TRBV9 with TRBJ2-3; D might be TRBD1 (5 bases). Looked up from germline, CDR1 is SGDLS and CDR2 is YYNGEE. Between the trimmed V and J ends, which lost 1 base and 1 base, there was a span of 10 bases. The CDR3 runs 15 residues. In nucleotides, the CDR3 is TGTGCCAGCAGCGTATGGGGCGGCGGCACAGATACGCAGTATTTT. Its translation is CASSVWGGGTDTQYF.

This clonotype has only one observation. Here the CDR3 DNA reads TGTGCCAGTAGTATACCGGGACAGGGGGCGGACACTGAAGCTTTCTTT. Protein product: CASSIPGQGADTEAFF. The rearrangement joins TRBV19 to TRBJ1-1, with 12 nucleotides matching TRBD1. After removal of 2 bases from V and 3 bases from J, the junction contained 4 bases not matched to a gene. The germline gives CDR1 LNHDA, CDR2 SQIVND (reference sequence). The CDR3 sequence is 16 residues long.

The CDR3: CASSLTEPYGYTF. The CDR3, as DNA: TGTGCCAGCAGTTTGACAGAACCATATGGCTACACCTTC. The rearrangement uses TRBV7-9 and TRBJ1-2, with a tentative D call TRBD1 (5 bases). V lost 6 bases and J 5 bases, leaving 13 bases between the germline ends. The CDR3 length is 13 residues. Germline assignment: CDR1 SEHNR and CDR2 FQNEAQ (reference sequence).

This clonotype was counted ten times or more. The V call is TRBV6-1, the J call TRBJ1-5; D is undetermined. V was trimmed by 6 bases and J by 3 bases, leaving 12 bases between them. The CDR3 runs 14 residues. Germline values: CDR1 MNHNS, CDR2 SASEGT. This CDR3 reads CASSPNGHNQPQHF. DNA of the CDR3: TGTGCCAGCAGCCCAAATGGGCACAATCAGCCCCAGCATTTT.

V usage is TRBV6-2 or TRBV6-3 and J usage is TRBJ1-2; D gene uncertain. CDR3 length: 15 residues. Germline loops: CDR1 MNHEY, CDR2 SVGEGT. Between the trimmed V and J ends, which lost 0 bases and 4 bases, there was a span of 12 bases. CDR3 in DNA: TGTGCCAGCAGTTACTCAATGGGCCGACCCTATGGCTACACCTTC. Amino acid sequence: CASSYSMGRPYGYTF.

This clonotype appeared many times. This chain links TRBV10-3 with TRBJ2-7; TRBD1 matches at 7 bases. Germline lookup yields CDR1 ENHRY and CDR2 SYGVKD. Trimming at V came to 4 bases and at J to 5 bases, leaving 5 bases not matched to a gene. The CDR3 has 13 residues. The CDR3 DNA follows: TGTGCCATCAGTGGCCAGGGGGTCAACGAGCAGTACTTC. Protein product: CAISGQGVNEQYF.

In its sample, this clonotype was seen many times. This chain joins TRBV7-8 and TRBJ2-5; 8 bases align to TRBD2. The V segment lost 7 bases and the J segment 5 bases; nucleotides outside the gene matches: 6. CDR3 length: 13 amino acids. CDR1 and CDR2 from the germline V gene are SGHVS and FQNEAQ. CDR3 coding DNA: TGTGCCAGCAACCCCCCGGGGGGGGAGACCCAGTACTTC. Amino acid sequence: CASNPPGGETQYF.

The genes are TRBV29-1 and TRBJ2-5; 7 positions match TRBD1. The V gene end was trimmed by 6 bases and the J gene end by 3 bases; junction bases not matched to a gene: 7. Germline V gives CDR1 SQVTM, CDR2 ANQGSEA. The CDR3 is 13 residues long. As DNA, the CDR3 is TGCAGCGTAGACGGGACAGTTAAAGAGACCCAGTACTTC. It is translated as CSVDGTVKETQYF.

This clonotype was recorded only once. A much bigger clone sits one base away, suggesting this may be a read error. CDR3 in amino acids: CASGEGRGMSEKLFF. The CDR3 bases are TGTGCCAGCGGTGAGGGCAGGGGGATGAGTGAAAAACTGTTTTTT. The chain couples TRBV6-2 or TRBV6-3 to TRBJ1-4; 7 bases match TRBD1. V lost 8 bases to trimming and J lost 7 bases; unmatched junction nucleotides: 13. This CDR3 comprises 15 residues. Germline-derived CDR1 and CDR2 are MNHEY and SVGEGT.

The chain employs TRBV7-9 and TRBJ2-2; TRBD1 is a possible D gene (6 bases). The CDR3 is 16 residues long. Between the trimmed V and J ends, which lost 1 base and 1 base, there was a span of 10 bases. The V gene's germline CDR1 is SEHNR and CDR2 FQNEAQ (reference sequence). The CDR3 region is CASSLVRDKNTGELFF. CDR3 bases: TGTGCCAGCAGCTTAGTCCGGGACAAGAACACCGGGGAGCTGTTTTTT.

V is TRBV7-6 and J is TRBJ2-7; D is unresolved. Between the trimmed V and J ends, which lost 5 bases and 1 base, there was a span of 12 bases. Germline CDR1 SGHVS, CDR2 FNYEAQ. CDR3 size: 14 residues. This CDR3 is CASSPDPGSYEQYF. CDR3 nucleotide sequence: TGTGCCAGCAGCCCTGACCCTGGGTCCTACGAGCAGTACTTC.

This clonotype was detected only a few times. The chain couples TRBV6-2 or TRBV6-3 to TRBJ1-5, with TRBD1 as a possible D gene (5 bases). V dropped 6 bases and J dropped 2 bases, with 11 bases sitting between them. Germline lookup yields CDR1 MNHEY and CDR2 SVGEGT. The CDR3 runs to 14 residues. The CDR3 region has the DNA TGTGCCAGCAGAAGGGACGTGGGCAATCAGCCCCAGCATTTT. This gives the protein CASRRDVGNQPQHF.

DNA of the CDR3: TGTGCCTGGAGTCAGGGACAGGGTAGCAATCAGCCCCAGCATTTT. Its protein product is CAWSQGQGSNQPQHF. The genes are TRBV30 and TRBJ1-5, with 9 nucleotides matching TRBD1. Trimming removed 2 bases from V and 0 bases from J; junction bases left unmatched: 2. The CDR3 is 15 amino acids. Germline assignment: CDR1 GTSNPN and CDR2 SVGIG (reference sequence).

V is TRBV15 and J is TRBJ2-7; the D call may be TRBD1 or TRBD2 (5 bases each). The V end lost 3 bases, the J end lost 9 bases, and 18 bases lay between the germline ends. The CDR3 length is 14 residues. In germline, CDR1 is LNHNV, CDR2 YYDKDF (reference sequence). The CDR3 DNA reads TGTGCCACCAGCAGCAGGACTGGTGCAAGGGGGCAGTACTTC. It specifies CATSSRTGARGQYF.

In its sample, this clonotype was seen a few times. The chain combines TRBV5-5 with TRBJ2-7; D is possibly TRBD2 (7 bases). Trimming removed 2 bases from V and 3 bases from J, with 12 bases in between. CDR1 and CDR2 from the germline V gene are SGHKS and YYEKEE (reference sequence). The CDR3 is made up of 14 amino acids. CDR3 DNA sequence: TGTGCCAGCAGCTTCGGGGGGCAGGGCTACGAGCAGTACTTC. This codes for CASSFGGQGYEQYF.

This clonotype has only a few counts. This sequence joins TRBV14 and TRBJ2-7; TRBD1 might be the D (6 bases). Trimming shortened V by 4 bases and J by 3 bases, and 13 bases separated the two germline ends. The CDR3 is made up of 14 amino acids. Germline CDR1 is SGHDN and CDR2 is FVKESK. CDR3 in amino acids: CASSLLGQFYEQYF. The DNA of the CDR3 is TGTGCCAGCAGCCTCCTTGGACAGTTCTACGAGCAGTACTTC.

This clonotype has a count of ten or more. The chain has TRBV28 and TRBJ2-7; perhaps TRBD1 as D (5 bases). CDR1 MDHEN and CDR2 SYDVKM come from the germline V gene. V shed 6 bases and J shed 1 base, with 13 bases lying between them. There are 14 residues in the CDR3. In DNA, the CDR3 is TGTGCCAGCAGGACGGCAGGGCGATCCTACGAGCAGTACTTC. It encodes CASRTAGRSYEQYF.

This chain connects TRBV4-3 to TRBJ2-5; D remains ambiguous. The CDR3 consists of 15 residues. Germline-derived CDR1 and CDR2 are LGHNA and YSLEER. Trimming stripped 0 bases from V and 4 bases from J, with 12 bases between. As DNA, the CDR3 is TGCGCCAGCAGCCAAGACGAGTTACCCCCAGAGACCCAGTACTTC. This encodes CASSQDELPPETQYF.

Turning to this clonotype: The conserved closing phenylalanine or tryptophan is absent in this CDR3, likely reflecting a read error. The rearrangement joins TRBV6-5 to TRBJ2-1; 8 positions match TRBD2. Germline values: CDR1 MNHEY, CDR2 SVGAGI. V was pared by 2 bases and J by 4 bases, with 4 bases of the junction left unmatched. CDR3 length: 15 amino acids. CDR3 nucleotide sequence: TGTGCCAGCAGTTACAGTAGCGGGACTTACAATGAGCAGTTCCTC. Amino acid sequence: CASSYSSGTYNEQFL.

This clonotype was seen many times. V is TRBV28 and J is TRBJ2-7, with 13 bases lining up with TRBD2. This CDR3 spans 16 amino acids. The V gene's germline CDR1 is MDHEN and CDR2 SYDVKM. The junction had 8 bases not matched to a gene; V was cut back by 7 bases and J by 2 bases. The CDR3: CASNGLAGESPYEQYF. The CDR3 DNA reads TGTGCCAGCAATGGACTAGCGGGAGAATCCCCCTACGAGCAGTACTTC.

This clonotype was detected ten times or more. This chain connects TRBV27 to TRBJ1-2; TRBD1 is a possible D gene (5 bases). Germline V CDR1 and CDR2: MNHEY, SMNVEV (reference sequence). CDR3 length: 14 residues. The V end was cut by 6 bases, the J end by 8 bases, with 19 bases between. CDR3: CASSHSPRGDGYTF. The DNA of the CDR3 is TGTGCCAGCAGCCACTCCCCCCGGGGGGACGGCTACACCTTC.

The chain joins TRBV7-2 to TRBJ2-5; D call uncertain. V lost 5 bases, J lost 4 bases, and 23 bases lay in between. Germline V gene lookup returns CDR1 SGHTA and CDR2 FQGNSA. The CDR3 runs 17 residues. The CDR3 region is CASSPRLLSVVGETQYF. In DNA form, the CDR3 reads TGTGCCAGCAGCCCCCGGTTACTCTCGGTTGTTGGAGAGACCCAGTACTTC.

The chain carries TRBV2 and TRBJ2-5, with D possibly being TRBD2 (5 bases). With the DNA end fitting TRBJ2-1 better, the J assignment may be wrong. The CDR3 loop spans 13 amino acids. From germline, CDR1 is SNHLY and CDR2 FYNNEI. The CDR3 reads CASWSGLYNEQFF. The CDR3 nucleotides read TGTGCCAGCTGGAGCGGCCTGTACAATGAGCAGTTCTTC.

This clonotype was recorded many times. The genes are TRBV7-2 and TRBJ1-1; D remains unclear. Per the germline V gene, CDR1 is SGHTA and CDR2 is FQGNSA. The CDR3 extends over 14 amino acids. Between the trimmed V and J ends, which lost 1 base and 1 base, there was a span of 7 bases. CDR3 sequence: CASSLGGGNTEAFF. The CDR3 DNA reads as TGTGCCAGCAGCTTAGGGGGAGGGAACACTGAAGCTTTCTTT.

Remarks on this clonotype: At one end, the junction sequence differs from germline, possibly due to a read error. The chain has TRBV6-4 and TRBJ2-2; perhaps TRBD1 as D (5 bases). The germline gives CDR1 MRHNA, CDR2 SNTAGT. The CDR3 loop spans 14 amino acids. The CDR3, as DNA: TGTGCCAGCAGTGTACAGGAAAACACCGAGGAGCTGTCTTTT. Translated, it gives CASSVQENTEELSF.

V gene TRBV4-2 combines with J gene TRBJ2-1; the match to TRBD1 covers 8 bases. V dropped 4 bases and J dropped 9; count of bases not matched to a gene: 8. CDR3 length: 14 residues. Germline V gene lookup returns CDR1 LGHNA and CDR2 YNFKEQ. The chain's CDR3 is CASSPPRTGIEQFF. The CDR3 bases are TGTGCCAGCAGCCCCCCGAGGACAGGGATTGAGCAGTTCTTC.

This clonotype was counted ten times or more. The V and J genes are TRBV27 and TRBJ2-5, with D hard to call. The CDR3 is made up of 13 amino acids. CDR1 and CDR2 from the germline V gene are MNHEY and SMNVEV (reference sequence). Trimming removed 6 bases from V and 1 base from J, with 9 bases in between. For the CDR3, the DNA is TGTGCCAGCAGCCCACGGTCCCAAGAGACCCAGTACTTC. It codes for CASSPRSQETQYF.

This clonotype was detected only a few times. The rearrangement joins TRBV3-1 to TRBJ1-4; possibly TRBD1 for D (5 bases). Germline CDR1 is LGHDT and CDR2 is YNNKEL (reference sequence). Trimming cost V 0 bases and J 0 bases, with 14 bases left between them. The CDR3 is made up of 18 amino acids. The CDR3 loop reads CASSQDFGGTATNEKLFF. CDR3 nucleotides: TGTGCCAGCAGCCAAGATTTCGGGGGGACGGCAACTAATGAAAAACTGTTTTTT.

This chain joins TRBV6-1 and TRBJ1-3; no reliable D call. Per germline, CDR1 MNHNS and CDR2 SASEGT. Between the trimmed V and J ends, which lost 2 bases and 0 bases, there was a span of 2 bases. The CDR3 consists of 13 residues. The CDR3 sequence: CASSEHSGNTIYF. The CDR3 DNA reads TGTGCCAGCAGTGAACACTCTGGAAACACCATATATTTT.